The 20 T cell receptor beta chains listed next were all sequenced from one sample in a study of lymphopenia after photon versus proton radiotherapy (dated by TCRdb to about 2019). The receptor library was made with the immunoSEQ multiplex PCR assay. TCRdb obtained this table from immuneACCESS and retained in-frame rearrangements with V and J assigned. These tables miss some clones; where compared with another copy, unresolved V genes account for less than half of the shortfall, and the remainder is unexplained. In all, the sample holds around 150,000 clones, and 70% to 90% of those were seen once. Of the sample, roughly 4.7% is held by the ten largest clones. The material was peripheral blood, obtained from a patient treated with photon-based radiotherapy. These TCRs come from a man between 45 and 60 years old with gastric cancer.

This chain connects TRBV7-2 to TRBJ2-3; TRBD1 aligns across 10 bases. Germline V lookup: CDR1 SGHTA, CDR2 FQGNSA. The V and J ends lost 5 bases and 0 bases, in that order; junction bases with no gene match: 11. The CDR3 loop spans 18 amino acids. As DNA, the CDR3 is TGTGCCAGCAGCGAAGGTGGACAGGGGGATACTAGCACAGATACGCAGTATTTT. It specifies CASSEGGQGDTSTDTQYF.

The chain is built from TRBV4-1 and TRBJ1-1, with D possibly being TRBD1 (5 bases). The CDR3 runs 14 residues. Germline V gives CDR1 MGHRA, CDR2 YSYEKL. The V end lost 1 base, the J end lost 5 bases, and 11 bases lay between the germline ends. CDR3 coding DNA: TGCGCCAGCAGCCAAGGGGGCACTAGAACTGAAGCTTTCTTT. Residues: CASSQGGTRTEAFF.

The chain combines TRBV28 with TRBJ2-1, with no clear D. This CDR3 region has 14 residues. CDR1 and CDR2 from the germline V gene are MDHEN and SYDVKM. V was trimmed by 4 bases and J by 5 bases, leaving 12 bases between them. The CDR3 nucleotides are TGTGCCAGCAGTTGGCGCCAGGTCCACAATGAGCAGTTCTTC. This encodes CASSWRQVHNEQFF.

The chain combines TRBV10-3 with TRBJ2-7; 8 bases are a match to TRBD1. Trimming at V came to 11 bases and at J to 1 base, leaving 7 bases not matched to a gene. There are 13 residues in the CDR3. From germline, CDR1 is ENHRY and CDR2 SYGVKD. CDR3 amino acids: CASMTGDSYEQYF. CDR3 nucleotide sequence: TGTGCCTCTATGACAGGGGATTCCTACGAGCAGTACTTC.

V usage is TRBV6-5 and J usage is TRBJ2-1; 13 bases fit TRBD2. Trimming removed 0 bases from V and 5 bases from J; junction bases left unmatched: 1. CDR1 and CDR2 from the germline V gene are MNHEY and SVGAGI. The CDR3 extends over 16 amino acids. DNA for the CDR3: TGTGCCAGCAGTTACTCACTAGCGGGGGGGAACAATGAGCAGTTCTTC. As protein: CASSYSLAGGNNEQFF.

In regard to this clone: The sample has other DNA sequences that encode this CDR3 too. The rearrangement links TRBV18 to TRBJ2-7, with a tentative D call TRBD1 (5 bases). The CDR3 runs to 13 residues. The germline CDR1 and CDR2 sequences are KGHSH and LQKENI. Trimming pared 1 base from V and 3 bases from J, leaving 7 bases between. The CDR3 DNA reads as TGTGCCAGCTCACCACTCCAGGGCTACGAGCAGTACTTC. Protein product: CASSPLQGYEQYF.

This chain connects TRBV7-7 to TRBJ1-2; D unresolved. The CDR3 totals 12 residues. V was shortened by 1 base and J by 4 bases, with 4 bases between the two germline ends. The germline V gene encodes CDR1 SSHAT and CDR2 FNYEAQ (reference sequence). CDR3 region: CASSLGCYGYTF. The CDR3 DNA reads TGTGCCAGCAGCTTAGGGTGCTATGGCTACACCTTC.

The V and J genes are TRBV19 and TRBJ1-2, with 8 bases that match TRBD1. Trimming took 4 bases from V and 2 from J; bases not matched to a gene: 3. Germline lookup yields CDR1 LNHDA and CDR2 SQIVND (reference sequence). The length of the CDR3 is 14 residues. The CDR3 loop reads CASSSRGLNYGYTF. The CDR3 bases are TGTGCCAGTAGTAGCAGGGGGCTCAACTATGGCTACACCTTC.

This clone occurred once. The chain employs TRBV7-2 and TRBJ1-5; unclear D gene. The CDR3 contains 15 residues. The germline gives CDR1 SGHTA, CDR2 FQGNSA. V lost 3 bases and J lost 5, with 14 bases in between. DNA of the CDR3: TGTGCCAGCAGCTTCGAGGTGTCAGGAGATCAGCCCCAGCATTTT. Protein product: CASSFEVSGDQPQHF.

This chain connects TRBV6-5 to TRBJ1-5, with 10 bases aligning to TRBD1. There are 14 residues in the CDR3. Per the germline V gene, CDR1 is MNHEY and CDR2 is SVGAGI. Trimming took 2 bases from V and 7 from J; bases not matched to a gene: 2. CDR3 sequence (DNA): TGTGCCAGCAGTTACGACAGGGGGCGACAGCCCCAGCATTTT. Translating it yields CASSYDRGRQPQHF.

This rearrangement joins TRBV30 to TRBJ2-2; 12 bases align to TRBD1. The CDR3 is 15 amino acids. Germline trimming cut 2 bases from V and 7 bases from J; bases unmatched to any gene: 5. The germline V gene has CDR1 GTSNPN and CDR2 SVGIG (reference sequence). CDR3 sequence: CAWSRDRGRNGELFF. The CDR3 nucleotides read TGTGCCTGGAGTCGGGACAGGGGGCGAAACGGGGAGCTGTTTTTT. The full variable domain, rest sourced from reference TRBV30 and TRBJ2-2, is SQTIHQWPATLVQPVGSPLSLECTVEGTSNPNLYWYRQAAGRGLQLLFYSVGIGQISSEVPQNLSASRPQDRQFILSSKKLLLSDSGFYLCAWSRDRGRNGELFFGEGSRLTVL.

This clone was seen only once. The CDR3 region is CASSYWRVYGYTF. The CDR3 nucleotides read TGTGCCAGCAGTTATTGGAGGGTCTATGGCTACACCTTC. The chain links TRBV6-5 to TRBJ1-2; D not resolved. The CDR3 contains 13 residues. The V gene's germline CDR1 is MNHEY and CDR2 SVGAGI. Between the trimmed V and J ends, which lost 3 bases and 4 bases, there was a span of 9 bases.

V is TRBV25-1 and J is TRBJ2-7; no clear D gene. Trimming removed 5 bases from V and 3 bases from J, with 11 bases in between. Germline V CDR1 and CDR2: MGHDK, SYGVNS. The CDR3 loop spans 13 amino acids. The CDR3 DNA follows: TGTGCCAGCAGTCCAAACTCTCTCTACGAGCAGTACTTC. It specifies CASSPNSLYEQYF.

The chain employs TRBV18 and TRBJ1-4; no clear D. The CDR3 has 14 residues. CDR1 and CDR2 (germline): KGHSH, LQKENI. The V gene lost 2 bases and the J gene lost 5 bases, with 9 bases spanning the gap. The CDR3 loop is CASSPERSNEKLFF. The CDR3 DNA is TGTGCCAGCTCACCAGAGAGGTCGAATGAAAAACTGTTTTTT.

The chain carries TRBV19 and TRBJ2-3, with 8 nucleotides matching TRBD2. CDR1 is LNHDA and CDR2 is SQIVND in the germline V gene (reference sequence). The length of the CDR3 is 18 residues. The junction had 13 bases not matched to a gene; V was cut back by 5 bases and J by 0 bases. CDR3 coding DNA: TGTGCCAGTAGTCGGGTGGGACTAGAACTTAAAAGCACAGATACGCAGTATTTT. Protein: CASSRVGLELKSTDTQYF.

In DNA form, the CDR3 reads TGTGCCAGCAGTGAAGCGCTCGGAACGAACACTGAAGCTTTCTTT. This encodes CASSEALGTNTEAFF. The rearrangement links TRBV6-1 to TRBJ1-1; D remains unclear. Between the trimmed V and J ends, which lost 0 bases and 1 base, there was a span of 9 bases. Looked up from germline, CDR1 is MNHNS and CDR2 is SASEGT. The CDR3 length is 15 residues.

V gene TRBV19 combines with J gene TRBJ2-6, with 11 bases identical to TRBD1. The CDR3 loop spans 16 amino acids. V dropped 5 bases and J dropped 2; count of bases not matched to a gene: 2. Germline CDR1 reads LNHDA; CDR2 reads SQIVND (reference sequence). CDR3 sequence: CASSPGQGAGANVLTF. DNA of the CDR3: TGTGCCAGTAGTCCGGGACAGGGGGCTGGGGCCAACGTCCTGACTTTC.

The V and J genes are TRBV11-3 and TRBJ2-7, with a weak D call TRBD2 (5 bases). The CDR3 consists of 13 residues. The germline V gene has CDR1 SGHNT and CDR2 YENEEA. V was clipped by 0 bases and J by 3 bases, with 6 bases between them. This CDR3 reads CASSLEAGYEQYF. The CDR3, as DNA: TGTGCCAGCAGCTTAGAGGCGGGCTACGAGCAGTACTTC.

The chain employs TRBV4-3 and TRBJ1-1, with D unresolved. V shed 0 bases and J shed 1 base, with 12 bases lying between them. The CDR3 covers 16 residues. Looked up from germline, CDR1 is LGHNA and CDR2 is YSLEER. The CDR3 bases are TGCGCCAGCAGCCAAGACACCGGCCGAGGGAACACTGAAGCTTTCTTT. This encodes CASSQDTGRGNTEAFF.

V usage is TRBV30 and J usage is TRBJ1-2; TRBD1 is a possible D gene (6 bases). CDR3 length equals 11 residues. Germline-derived CDR1 and CDR2 are GTSNPN and SVGIG (reference sequence). The germline V and J ends were trimmed by 4 bases and 8 bases, with 11 bases remaining between them. This CDR3 reads CAWNKGVGYTF. The DNA for the CDR3 is TGTGCCTGGAATAAGGGGGTCGGCTACACCTTC.